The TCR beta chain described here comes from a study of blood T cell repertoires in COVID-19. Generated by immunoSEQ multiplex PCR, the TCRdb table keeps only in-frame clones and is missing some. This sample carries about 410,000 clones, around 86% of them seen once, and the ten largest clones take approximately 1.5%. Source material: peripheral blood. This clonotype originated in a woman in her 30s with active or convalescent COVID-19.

CDR3 sequence: CASSPGTYQQFF. The CDR3 DNA sequence: TGTGCCAGCAGCCCCGGGACTTACCAGCAGTTCTTC. The chain has TRBV7-2 and TRBJ2-1; TRBD2 is a possible D gene (6 bases). The germline gives CDR1 SGHTA, CDR2 FQGNSA. Trimming stripped 5 bases from V and 11 bases from J, with 13 bases between. This CDR3 region has 12 residues.